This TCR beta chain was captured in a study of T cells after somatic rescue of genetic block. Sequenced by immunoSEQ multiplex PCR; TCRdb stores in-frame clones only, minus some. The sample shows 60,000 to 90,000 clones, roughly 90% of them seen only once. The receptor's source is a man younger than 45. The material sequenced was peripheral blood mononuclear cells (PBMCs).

CDR3 nucleotide sequence: TGCAGCGTCCTAGTACAACAAGAGACCCAGTACTTC. Translating gives CSVLVQQETQYF. J is TRBJ2-5 and V is TRBV29-1; no definite D call. V was trimmed by 6 bases and J by 2 bases, leaving 10 bases between them. Germline CDR1 reads SQVTM; CDR2 reads ANQGSEA. The CDR3 runs 12 residues.